The T cell receptor (beta chain) described here comes from a study of beta chain features in type 1 diabetes. Whole-study findings and limits: Type 1 diabetes patients showed a moderate but significant shortening of TCRB CDR3s in all four CD4+ subsets.

As every portion of the isolated RNA was reverse transcribed, the sequencing read expressed TCRB transcripts. Libraries were prepared by immunoSEQ multiplex PCR; TCRdb keeps only in-frame clonotypes and omits some of them. The sample has 850,000 to 900,000 clones; about a sixth are singletons. Comment on this clone: Its antigen is as yet unknown.

Per germline, CDR1 SGHTA and CDR2 FQGNSA. V dropped 1 base and J dropped 3 bases, with 7 bases sitting between them. The CDR3 is 14 residues long. Input material: naive CD4+ T cells from blood. This chain uses TRBV7-2 with TRBJ2-4, with D possibly TRBD2 on 6 matching bases. This TCR was sampled from a young woman in good health. The CDR3 reads CASSLGGVKNIQYF. CDR3 bases: TGTGCCAGCAGCTTAGGGGGGGTCAAAAACATTCAGTACTTC.